The present T cell receptor beta chain was sequenced within a study of T cell responses to AZD1222 COVID-19 vaccine (dated by TCRdb to the early 2020s). Context from the whole study: AZD1222 recipients given second doses at about 4 weeks or at about 12 weeks were pooled, since spike-specific TCR depth and breadth were not found to differ between the two schedules. Enrollment into the trials was organized by age into subgroups of 18-55, 56-69 and 70-plus years, and those subgroups contained about 160, 30 and 59 TCR-sequenced participants, respectively. TCR sequencing covered 230 to 250 trial participants: around 210 given two doses of AZD1222 and approximately 26 given two doses of MenACWY control vaccine. The research as a whole found: Reportedly, close to half of the unique spike-specific TCRs recognized epitopes lying outside the regions that are mutated in the B.1.351 and B.1.1.7 variants. In the small 56-69-year group, the increase in depth fell short of significance, most likely because of low power. The whole spike protein was spanned by vaccine-associated CD4 TCRs, and dominant responses were seen in regions 160-218 and 743-854. Conclusions about previously exposed vaccinees are limited because only six or seven AZD1222 recipients were SARS-CoV-2 seropositive at baseline. No day 14 peak-response samples were available, so repertoires were characterized only after the peak T cell response. Participants were mostly white British and included more females than males, and it was suggested by the authors that clonal diversity may have been underestimated. Spike-specific TCR breadth and depth rose significantly after two AZD1222 doses compared with day 0 and with MenACWY recipients.

Reading the label with the study, this specimen's time point is: baseline before first vaccination. Vaccinee samples were obtained from the UK trials COV001 and COV002, which included a single-blind randomized controlled phase 2/3 trial of AZD1222 (ChAdOx1 nCoV-19) in healthy adults. For TCRbeta chain sequencing, PBMC samples were collected from trial participants at day 0 and at day 28 after the second dose. CDR1 and CDR2 were assigned from the germline V gene as SGHTS and YDEGEE. Including the terminal cysteine and phenylalanine, the CDR3 comprises 13 residues. Only the CDR3 DNA stays, 39 bases, in frame from base 1. Deletion took 8 bases off V and 4 bases off J, with a span of 14 bases between the germline ends. To note about this clone: The antigen this receptor binds is unknown. It has no much larger one-base neighbor in the sample; base qualities were not kept.

The CDR3 regions of human TCRbeta chains were analyzed by immunosequencing. Under the source paper's analysis protocol: Repertoire TCRs were matched against a reference library of SARS-CoV-2-specific TCRs generated with the MIRA antigen-specificity platform. Breadth meant the fraction of unique TCRs that were SARS-CoV-2-associated, whereas depth meant the fraction of total T cells that were SARS-CoV-2-associated. Using the MIRA data, every spike-specific TCR was mapped to the spike region that the TCR reacted to and assigned to either a CD4 or a CD8 class. Log10-transformed breadth and depth values were compared by one-way ANOVA with Sidak's multiple comparisons tests. TCRdb took over this immuneACCESS table, retaining in-frame rearrangements with V and J assigned. Such tables are incomplete; in checked studies, under half of the missing clones stem from an unresolved V gene, and the remainder is unexplained. The DNA gave D and trimming, while V, J and clone size come from that table. The sample table lists 150,000 or so clones, roughly nine tenths of them with a count of one. 15% to 20% of the sample comes from the top ten.

The chain is assembled from TRBV5-8 and TRBJ2-3; TRBD1 is a weak D gene call, 6 bases matching. The origin of this receptor is an adult in good health. The sequences come from peripheral blood, collected on day 0 of AZD1222 vaccination. The DNA sequence is given as TGTGCCAGGTCCTGGGGGCAAGCAGATACGCAGTATTTT. The translation is CARSWGQADTQYF.